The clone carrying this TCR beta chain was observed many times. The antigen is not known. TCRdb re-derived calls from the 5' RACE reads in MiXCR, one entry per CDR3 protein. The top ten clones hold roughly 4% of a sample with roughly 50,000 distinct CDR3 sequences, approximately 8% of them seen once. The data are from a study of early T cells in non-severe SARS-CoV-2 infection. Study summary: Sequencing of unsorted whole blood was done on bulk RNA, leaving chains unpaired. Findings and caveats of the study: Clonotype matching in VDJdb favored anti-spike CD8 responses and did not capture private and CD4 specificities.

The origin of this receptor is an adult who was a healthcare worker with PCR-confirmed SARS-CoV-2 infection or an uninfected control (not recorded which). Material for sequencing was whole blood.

The CDR3 reads CASSESGETYEQYF. CDR3 sequence (DNA): TGCGCCAGCAGTGAATCCGGGGAAACCTACGAGCAGTACTTC. The chain recombines TRBV10-2 with TRBJ2-7; tentatively, D is TRBD2 (5 bases). The CDR3 has 14 amino acids. Germline V gene sequence: CDR1 WSHSY, CDR2 SAAADI. With 3 bases removed from V and 2 bases from J, the gap between germline ends came to 11 bases.